One sample yielded the 12 T cell receptor beta chains listed below, sequenced in a study of blood T cell repertoires in COVID-19. Using immunoSEQ multiplex PCR, the repertoire was profiled, and TCRdb retains in-frame clones only, with some absent. In the table there are approximately 220,000 clones, 80% to 90% of which are singletons. Sample: peripheral blood. The receptors were gathered from a man in his sixties who had recovered from COVID-19.

This sequence joins TRBV2 and TRBJ1-1; D remains unclear. This CDR3 comprises 13 residues. Trimming took off 6 bases at V and 0 bases at J, with 8 bases between the two ends. The V gene's germline CDR1 is SNHLY and CDR2 FYNNEI. The CDR3 spells CASREIMNTEAFF. CDR3 nucleotides: TGTGCCAGCAGGGAGATAATGAACACTGAAGCTTTCTTT.

This clone was counted ten times or more. The chain couples TRBV7-2 to TRBJ2-7; 9 nucleotides align to TRBD1. The ends lost 5 bases at V and 4 bases at J; junction bases unmatched: 15. The CDR3 is made up of 17 amino acids. Germline CDR1 and CDR2: SGHTA and FQGNSA. The CDR3 nucleotides read TGTGCCAGCAGCCGGGGACAGGGTGTTGCCGGTACGTACGAGCAGTACTTC. This codes for CASSRGQGVAGTYEQYF.

The chain has TRBV9 and TRBJ1-1, with 8 bases aligning to TRBD1. The CDR3 has 15 amino acids. Trimming cost V 0 bases and J 1 base; bases outside gene matches: 2. Looked up from germline, CDR1 is SGDLS and CDR2 is YYNGEE. The CDR3 is CASSVDGQGNTEAFF. The CDR3 coding sequence is TGTGCCAGCAGCGTAGACGGACAGGGGAACACTGAAGCTTTCTTT.

J is TRBJ2-7 and V is TRBV28; 7 positions agree with TRBD2. CDR1 and CDR2 (germline): MDHEN, SYDVKM. V lost 1 base to trimming and J lost 6 bases; unmatched junction nucleotides: 15. The CDR3 has 17 residues. In DNA, the CDR3 is TGTGCCAGCAGTTTATCATCGACTAGCACCGTGTGGGGCGAGCAGTACTTC. Its translation: CASSLSSTSTVWGEQYF.

The gene calls are TRBV7-2 and TRBJ2-3; tentative D call: TRBD2 (6 bases). V lost 6 bases and J lost 6, with 13 bases in between. The CDR3 length is 13 residues. Germline V gene sequence: CDR1 SGHTA, CDR2 FQGNSA. DNA for the CDR3: TGTGCCAGCAGGGCGGGGTACGCTGATACGCAGTATTTT. Translated, it gives CASRAGYADTQYF.

The chain combines TRBV3-1 (or the pseudogene TRBV3-2) with TRBJ2-1; 9 bases map to TRBD2. Germline lookup yields CDR1 LGHDT and CDR2 YNNKEL (reference sequence). Trimming took 0 bases from V and 15 from J; bases not matched to a gene: 6. This CDR3 has 13 residues. The chain's CDR3 is CASSQDLQREVFF. The DNA for the CDR3 is TGTGCCAGCAGCCAAGACCTTCAGCGGGAGGTGTTCTTC.

V is TRBV11-2 and J is TRBJ1-5; no firm D call. V dropped 6 bases and J dropped 4 bases, with 16 bases sitting between them. The CDR3 contains 15 residues. Germline lookup yields CDR1 SGHAT and CDR2 FQNNGV. The CDR3 region has the DNA TGTGCCAGCAGTCCTAGACGGGTTGGTAATCAGCCCCAGCATTTT. This sequence encodes CASSPRRVGNQPQHF.

With respect to this clone: Distinct nucleotide sequences in the sample also encode this CDR3. This sequence joins TRBV20-1 and TRBJ2-1; D gene ambiguous. The CDR3 is 12 amino acids. V was trimmed by 3 bases and J by 4 bases, leaving 7 bases between them. Per germline, CDR1 DFQATT and CDR2 SNEGSKA (reference sequence). CDR3 DNA sequence: TGCAGTGCTAGTCCCTTATACAATGAGCAGTTCTTC. This codes for CSASPLYNEQFF.

This chain connects TRBV19 to TRBJ2-7, with 8 bases that match TRBD1. V shed 5 bases and J 0 bases; nucleotides not matched to a gene: 6. The length of the CDR3 is 15 residues. Germline CDR1 and CDR2: LNHDA and SQIVND (reference sequence). The CDR3 is CASSQVGTGSYEQYF. In DNA form, the CDR3 reads TGTGCCAGTAGTCAGGTAGGGACAGGCTCCTACGAGCAGTACTTC.

The J gene is TRBJ2-1, the V gene TRBV5-1; possible D gene TRBD2, 7 bases. Germline V gene sequence: CDR1 SGHRS, CDR2 YFSETQ. V was trimmed by 2 bases and J by 6 bases, leaving 12 bases between them. CDR3 length: 14 amino acids. The CDR3 DNA sequence: TGCGCCAGCAGCTTCCCGGGGGGCGGCAATGAGCAGTTCTTC. It yields the protein CASSFPGGGNEQFF.

V and J are TRBV14 and TRBJ1-1; D is uncertain. Germline lookup yields CDR1 SGHDN and CDR2 FVKESK. CDR3 size: 13 residues. V dropped 7 bases and J dropped 0 bases, with 9 bases sitting between them. The CDR3 protein is CASNTQLNTEAFF. CDR3 DNA: TGTGCCAGCAACACACAACTGAACACTGAAGCTTTCTTT. The whole variable domain, remainder taken from reference TRBV14 and TRBJ1-1, is EAGVTQFPSHSVIEKGQTVTLRCDPISGHDNLYWYRRVMGKEIKFLLHFVKESKQDESGMPNNRFLAERTGGTYSTLKVQPAELEDSGVYFCASNTQLNTEAFFGQGTRLTVV.

This chain links TRBV19 with TRBJ1-2, with 7 bases aligning to TRBD1. Germline CDR1 and CDR2: LNHDA and SQIVND (reference sequence). V lost 6 bases to trimming and J lost 8 bases; unmatched junction nucleotides: 15. The CDR3 consists of 15 residues. The CDR3 protein is CASSPSGQVGGGYTF. CDR3 DNA: TGTGCCAGTAGCCCCTCAGGACAGGTTGGAGGGGGCTACACCTTC.